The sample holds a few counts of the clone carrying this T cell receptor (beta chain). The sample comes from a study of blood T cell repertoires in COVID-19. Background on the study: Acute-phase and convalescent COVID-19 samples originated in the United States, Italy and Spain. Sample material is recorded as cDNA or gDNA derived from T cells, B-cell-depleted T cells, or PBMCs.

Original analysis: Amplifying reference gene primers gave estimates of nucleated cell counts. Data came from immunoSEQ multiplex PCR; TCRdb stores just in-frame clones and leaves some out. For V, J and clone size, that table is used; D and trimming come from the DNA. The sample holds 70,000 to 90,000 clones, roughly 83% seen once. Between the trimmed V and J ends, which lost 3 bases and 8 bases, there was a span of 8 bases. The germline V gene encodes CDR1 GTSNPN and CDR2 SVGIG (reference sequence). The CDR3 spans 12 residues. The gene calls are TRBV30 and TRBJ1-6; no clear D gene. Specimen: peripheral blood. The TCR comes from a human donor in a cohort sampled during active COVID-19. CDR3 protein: CAWRAADSPLHF. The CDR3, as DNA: TGTGCCTGGAGGGCCGCGGATTCACCCCTCCACTTT.